This T cell receptor beta chain was identified during a study of blood T cell repertoires in COVID-19. Overall study context: Whether acute or convalescent, the COVID-19 samples came from the United States, Italy and Spain. PBMCs, B-cell-depleted T cells, or T cells were the source of the cDNA or gDNA that made up the material.

In the authors' workflow: Estimation of nucleated cell counts was performed using reference gene primer amplification. TCRdb keeps only in-frame clones here, not all; method: immunoSEQ multiplex PCR. V and J calls and clone size are those listed in that table; D and trimming were worked out from the DNA. The table records a few hundred thousand clones, less than 85% of them present only once. The CDR3 length is 13 residues. Germline CDR1 is ENHRY and CDR2 is SYGVKD. V was trimmed by 5 bases and J by 3 bases, leaving 7 bases between them. The V and J genes are TRBV10-3 and TRBJ1-4; D call uncertain. The sequence came from a woman under 30 with acute or convalescent COVID-19. Sequencing input: peripheral blood. CDR3: CAISPTSNEKLFF. The CDR3 nucleotides are TGTGCCATCAGTCCTACCTCTAATGAAAAACTGTTTTTT.